Detailed here is one T cell receptor beta chain. Antigen unknown. The data originate from a study of cytomegalovirus exposure and HLA in healthy donors. Notes on the study in general: Researchers counted over 150 TCR beta chains as cytomegalovirus-associated.

V lost 3 bases and J lost 0, with 11 bases in between. Germline V gene data show CDR1 as MGHRA and CDR2 as YSYEKL. This CDR3 spans 15 amino acids. This table comes from immunoSEQ multiplex PCR, and its TCRdb copy is limited to in-frame clones, with some not included. The table has roughly 120,000 clones, about 88% seen once. The chain recombines TRBV4-1 with TRBJ1-2; D perhaps matches TRBD1 (5 bases). Sequencing used PBMCs. This clonotype was obtained from a young woman in good health and CMV-seronegative. The CDR3 is CASSHGGGSNYGYTF. Here the CDR3 DNA reads TGCGCCAGCAGCCATGGGGGGGGGTCTAACTATGGCTACACCTTC.